Below, 3 T cell receptor beta chains from the same sample are listed, as sequenced in a study of T cells in Graves' hyperthyroidism and ophthalmopathy. RNA transcripts yielded amplified TCR beta CDR3 regions. The HTBI primer set served for first-round RT-PCR of the TCR CDR3. TCRdb fed the multiplex PCR reads into MiXCR, producing one record per CDR3 protein. The repertoire has 300,000 to 450,000 distinct CDR3 sequences, roughly 15% of them found once; the top ten carry roughly 21%. The specimen was blood. These receptors were collected from a woman in her 30s with Graves' ophthalmopathy.

At least ten counts were recorded for this clonotype. The J gene is TRBJ2-7, the V gene TRBV6-2 or TRBV6-3; 10 bases are shared with TRBD1. Germline values: CDR1 MNHEY, CDR2 SVGEGT. The trim removed 6 bases at V and 4 bases at J, leaving 6 bases unmatched. The CDR3 runs to 14 residues. The CDR3 is CASRPGTGVYEQYF. Written as DNA, the CDR3 is TGTGCCAGCAGACCCGGGACAGGGGTTTACGAGCAGTACTTC.

This clonotype has ten or more counts. The V call is TRBV3-1, the J call TRBJ1-2; 7 bases fit TRBD1. Trimming at V came to 4 bases and at J to 4 bases, leaving 3 bases not matched to a gene. This CDR3 contains 13 residues. Germline V CDR1 and CDR2: LGHDT, YNNKEL (reference sequence). In nucleotides, the CDR3 is TGTGCCAGCAGCCGAGGACAGGTCTATGGCTACACCTTC. Translation: CASSRGQVYGYTF. Complete variable domain (other parts from reference TRBV3-1 and TRBJ1-2): DTAVSQTPKYLVTQMGNDKSIKCEQNLGHDTMYWYKQDSKKFLKIMFSYNNKELIINETVPNRFSPKSPDKAHLNLHINSLELGDSAVYFCASSRGQVYGYTFGSGTRLTVV.

The table lists this clonotype with many counts. The J gene is TRBJ1-4, the V gene TRBV11-3, with 9 bases fitting TRBD1. The V segment lost 4 bases and the J segment 5 bases; nucleotides outside the gene matches: 2. This CDR3 is built from 14 residues. Germline assignment: CDR1 SGHNT and CDR2 YENEEA. CDR3 nucleotide sequence: TGTGCCAGCAGCTGGGGACAGGGAAATGAAAAACTGTTTTTT. Translated: CASSWGQGNEKLFF.